Sequencing of this T cell receptor (beta chain) was carried out in a study of post-analysis software for immune sequencing data. About the study: Several disease courses (relapsing-remitting, secondary progressive and progressive-relapsing) of multiple sclerosis were included.

This clonotype was picked up many times. Antigen specificity is unknown. Trimming shortened V by 2 bases and J by 4 bases, and 18 bases separated the two germline ends. Germline CDR1 ENHRY, CDR2 SYGVKD. The CDR3 extends over 16 amino acids. Study-wide results and limits: Patients used several TRBV segments, including TRBV5-6, TRBV5-1 and TRBV20-1, more often than controls. Multiple sclerosis was associated with a significant reduction in normalized Chao1 diversity relative to controls.

Each TCR beta cDNA library carried unique molecular identifiers. TCRdb passed the PCR reads through MiXCR, listing each CDR3 protein once. The data show 150,000 to 200,000 distinct CDR3 sequences, around 36% seen once. This sequence joins TRBV10-3 and TRBJ2-7; D perhaps matches TRBD2 (6 bases). The receptor comes from a girl aged 10-17 years with multiple sclerosis. This specimen was blood, taken after autologous hematopoietic stem cell transplantation. This CDR3 is CAISERFVGGPYEQYF. The CDR3, as DNA: TGTGCCATCAGTGAGCGCTTCGTGGGAGGACCGTACGAGCAGTACTTC.